The TCR beta chain described here comes from a study of T cells in Graves' hyperthyroidism and ophthalmopathy. Study-level background: The blood sample was taken at first diagnosis, before treatment began. Broader study findings: Separating ophthalmopathy from stable hyperthyroidism was achieved by a 13 V-J model.

Patients affected by ophthalmopathy presented a Clinical Activity Score of at least 3, a NOSPECS grade of at least 4, and disease duration below 3 months. This clonotype was recorded at least ten times. The antigen is undetermined. What was amplified from RNA transcripts were TCR beta CDR3 regions. First-round RT-PCR with HTBI primers amplified the TCR CDR3 region. One entry per CDR3 protein, called by TCRdb with MiXCR from the multiplex PCR reads. Of 300,000 to 350,000 distinct CDR3 sequences listed, around 18% were seen once; the top ten hold 15%. The CDR3 totals 16 residues. After removal of 5 bases from V and 5 bases from J, the junction contained 9 bases not matched to a gene. The V gene's germline CDR1 is MNHNS and CDR2 SASEGT.

Material: blood. The receptor was isolated from a woman between 40 and 55 years old with Graves' ophthalmopathy. The chain has TRBV6-1 and TRBJ2-5; 12 bases are shared with TRBD2. This CDR3 is CASSKASGRAGETQYF. The CDR3 region has the DNA TGTGCCAGCAGTAAGGCTAGCGGGAGGGCCGGGGAGACCCAGTACTTC.